The 11 T cell receptor beta chains below were found in one sample sequenced in a study of a mutant IDH1 vaccine in newly diagnosed glioma. Produced via immunoSEQ multiplex PCR; TCRdb's table is partial and in-frame only. Found here are 40,000 or so clones, roughly 84% of them singletons; the top ten hold about 2.2%. Time point in this sample: week 11, during vaccination. Topical imiquimod accompanied each vaccine dose, which consisted of 300 ug of mutant IDH1 20-mer peptide. Their antigens are not known. Specimen: PBMCs, collected from a glioma patient whose treatment included an IDH1 peptide vaccine. These receptors all come from a man aged 40-50 years with glioma.

This chain uses TRBV6-5 with TRBJ2-7; 8 nucleotides align to TRBD1. The length of the CDR3 is 15 residues. Trimming took 4 bases from V and 0 from J; bases not matched to a gene: 5. Germline CDR1 is MNHEY and CDR2 is SVGAGI. CDR3 sequence (DNA): TGTGCCAGCAGTTCAGAGACAGGGGTCTCCTACGAGCAGTACTTC. Translated: CASSSETGVSYEQYF.

The V call is TRBV4-3, the J call TRBJ2-7; TRBD1 might be the D (6 bases). Germline V CDR1 and CDR2: LGHNA, YSLEER. The CDR3 totals 14 residues. V dropped 1 base and J dropped 2 bases, with 9 bases sitting between them. The CDR3 DNA reads as TGCGCCAGCAGCCAAGTAACAGGGCCCTACGAGCAGTACTTC. It codes for CASSQVTGPYEQYF.

With respect to this clone: A junction boundary mismatches the germline segment, possibly from a read error. The rearrangement joins TRBV7-7 to TRBJ2-7, with 13 bases matching TRBD2. The CDR3 is 14 amino acids. Per germline, CDR1 SSHAT and CDR2 FNYEAQ (reference sequence). The CDR3 DNA sequence: TGTGCTAGCAGCCCGGGGACTAGCGGGACCGAGCAGTACTTC. Residues: CASSPGTSGTEQYF.

The chain carries TRBV4-1 and TRBJ1-3, with TRBD1 matching 7 bases. V lost 3 bases and J lost 0; bases outside the gene matches: 5. The CDR3 covers 16 residues. Germline CDR1 is MGHRA and CDR2 is YSYEKL. In DNA, the CDR3 is TGCGCCAGCAGCCAGCCGGGACAGAACTCTGGAAACACCATATATTTT. Translating gives CASSQPGQNSGNTIYF.

This clone came up once. The chain has TRBV7-6 and TRBJ2-5, with no clear D. The germline CDR1 and CDR2 sequences are SGHVS and FNYEAQ. Deletions cut 5 bases from V and 1 base from J, with 2 bases between. CDR3 length equals 11 residues. The CDR3 sequence: CASSPQETQYF. CDR3 sequence (DNA): TGTGCCAGCAGCCCCCAAGAGACCCAGTACTTC.

The V and J genes are TRBV19 and TRBJ2-1; D gene uncertain. CDR1 and CDR2 (germline): LNHDA, SQIVND (reference sequence). V shed 3 bases and J shed 1 base, with 1 base lying between them. The CDR3 is 12 amino acids. The CDR3 DNA reads TGTGCCAGTAGTATTTCCTACAATGAGCAGTTCTTC. Its protein product is CASSISYNEQFF.

The V call is TRBV27, the J call TRBJ1-3, with D hard to call. This CDR3 comprises 12 residues. The V and J ends lost 8 bases and 2 bases respectively, with 7 bases between them. The germline V gene encodes CDR1 MNHEY and CDR2 SMNVEV (reference sequence). The CDR3 protein is CASSGAGNTIYF. The CDR3 nucleotides read TGTGCCAGCTCAGGTGCTGGAAACACCATATATTTT.

This clone was picked up one time. This chain connects TRBV4-2 to TRBJ2-7; D is ambiguous. The CDR3 consists of 13 residues. V was pared by 3 bases and J by 5 bases, with 11 bases between. The germline CDR1 and CDR2 sequences are LGHNA and YNFKEQ. The CDR3 here is CASSHQNPHEQYF. CDR3 in DNA: TGTGCCAGCAGCCATCAGAACCCCCACGAGCAGTACTTC.

The chain has TRBV5-6 and TRBJ2-1; 10 positions agree with TRBD2. The length of the CDR3 is 16 residues. Germline V gene sequence: CDR1 SGHDT, CDR2 YYEEEE. Trimming removed 4 bases from V and 9 bases from J; junction bases left unmatched: 13. The CDR3 nucleotides read TGTGCCAGCAGCCTGAGGTTGTCTAGCGGGAGTCCTGAGCAGTTCTTC. Its protein is CASSLRLSSGSPEQFF.

Here the CDR3 reads CASIAGGPTAQYF. CDR3 DNA: TGTGCCAGCATAGCCGGCGGTCCGACGGCCCAGTACTTC. This rearrangement joins TRBV2 to TRBJ2-5; D remains unclear. V lost 7 bases to trimming and J lost 9 bases, with 18 bases between them. This CDR3 has 13 amino acids. CDR1 SNHLY and CDR2 FYNNEI come from the germline V gene. The full variable domain, with the rest looked up from reference TRBV2 and TRBJ2-5, is EPEVTQTPSHQVTQMGQEVILRCVPISNHLYFYWYRQILGQKVEFLVSFYNNEISEKSEIFDDQFSVERPDGSNFTLKIRSTKLEDSAMYFCASIAGGPTAQYFGPGTRLLVL.

The chain combines TRBV5-8 with TRBJ1-1, with D perhaps matching TRBD1 (5 bases). Trimming stripped 0 bases from V and 3 bases from J, with 9 bases between. The V gene's germline CDR1 is SGHTS and CDR2 YDEGEE. The CDR3 consists of 14 residues. The CDR3 DNA is TGTGCCAGCAGCTTGGGGGGGGTGGACACTGAAGCTTTCTTT. Amino acids: CASSLGGVDTEAFF.